Following are 26 T cell receptor beta chains from one sample sequenced in a study of blood T cell repertoires in COVID-19. Assay used: immunoSEQ multiplex PCR; TCRdb lists only in-frame clones, some missing. In the table there are roughly 50,000 clones, approximately 86% of which are singletons. The material sequenced was peripheral blood. These receptors came from a woman of 80 years or more with acute or convalescent COVID-19.

The rearrangement links TRBV30 to TRBJ2-5; 13 positions agree with TRBD2. The CDR3 has 16 residues. With 3 bases clipped from V and 5 bases from J, the junction kept 9 bases outside the gene matches. Germline CDR1 reads GTSNPN; CDR2 reads SVGIG (reference sequence). The CDR3 coding sequence is TGTGCCTGGAGCCTCGGACTAGCGGGGGCGGTGGAGACCCAGTACTTC. It is translated as CAWSLGLAGAVETQYF.

The gene calls are TRBV21-1 and TRBJ2-7; TRBD1 reflects the table's D call only, with no check against the DNA. TRBV21-1 is given as a pseudogene. The CDR3 contains 17 residues. CDR3 loop: CASSTLLQGARTNEQYF. The CDR3 nucleotides are TGTGCCAGCAGCACCTTGTTACAGGGCGCCCGGACAAACGAGCAGTACTTC.

This rearrangement joins TRBV11-2 to TRBJ1-2; possibly TRBD1 for D (6 bases). Deletions cut 2 bases from V and 3 bases from J, with 16 bases between. The CDR3 contains 16 residues. Germline V gene sequence: CDR1 SGHAT, CDR2 FQNNGV. The CDR3: CASSLFTGREYYGYTF. In DNA form, the CDR3 reads TGTGCCAGCAGCTTATTTACAGGGAGGGAGTACTATGGCTACACCTTC.

This chain connects TRBV12-2 to TRBJ1-6; the table's D call of TRBD1 was not tested on the DNA. TRBV12-2 is a pseudogene locus. The CDR3 length is 19 residues. CDR3 region: CASRLGESVTGGEASPLHF. CDR3 nucleotide sequence: TGTGCAAGTCGCTTAGGAGAGAGTGTTACAGGGGGCGAGGCTTCACCCCTCCACTTT.

V and J are TRBV2 and TRBJ2-7, with a tentative D call TRBD1 (6 bases). Trimming took 4 bases from V and 0 from J, leaving 10 bases between them. This CDR3 has 14 residues. Germline CDR1 SNHLY, CDR2 FYNNEI. This chain's CDR3 is CASSGRTDSYEQYF. DNA for the CDR3: TGTGCCAGCAGTGGAAGGACAGACTCCTACGAGCAGTACTTC.

There are a few counts of this clone. CDR3 protein: CASSLSSLGGTEAFF. CDR3 nucleotides: TGTGCCAGCAGTTTATCGTCCCTGGGGGGAACTGAAGCTTTCTTT. J is TRBJ1-1 and V is TRBV27; perhaps TRBD1 as D (5 bases). The CDR3 has 15 residues. The V gene lost 0 bases and the J gene lost 5 bases, with 13 bases spanning the gap. Germline V CDR1 and CDR2: MNHEY, SMNVEV (reference sequence).

The V gene is TRBV5-1, the J gene TRBJ2-7; D is perhaps TRBD1 (6 bases). The germline V and J ends were trimmed by 3 bases and 3 bases, with 13 bases remaining between them. The CDR3 has 14 amino acids. From germline, CDR1 is SGHRS and CDR2 YFSETQ. CDR3 in amino acids: CASSYSTGNYEQYF. In DNA, the CDR3 is TGCGCCAGCAGCTACTCGACAGGAAACTACGAGCAGTACTTC.

V usage is TRBV6-6 and J usage is TRBJ2-7, with D possibly TRBD1 on 6 matching bases. There are 16 residues in the CDR3. The V gene's germline CDR1 is MNHNY and CDR2 SVGAGI (reference sequence). V was clipped by 6 bases and J by 0 bases, with 18 bases between them. The chain's CDR3 is CASRPPTGSSSYEQYF. DNA for the CDR3: TGTGCCAGCAGACCCCCTACAGGGTCTAGCTCCTACGAGCAGTACTTC.

This CDR3 is CASSLGTGGRSPLHF. The CDR3 DNA is TGTGCCAGTAGTCTCGGGACAGGGGGTAGATCACCCCTCCACTTT. The chain is built from TRBV19 and TRBJ1-6, with 11 nucleotides matching TRBD1. The CDR3 loop spans 15 amino acids. Germline V gives CDR1 LNHDA, CDR2 SQIVND (reference sequence). The V and J ends lost 5 bases and 10 bases, in that order; junction bases with no gene match: 7.

The chain combines TRBV10-3 with TRBJ1-5; D gene unclear. The germline V gene encodes CDR1 ENHRY and CDR2 SYGVKD. This CDR3 is 14 amino acids long. Trimming pared 5 bases from V and 9 bases from J, leaving 17 bases between. The CDR3 reads CAISTDGVRGPQHF. The DNA for the CDR3 is TGTGCCATCAGTACGGACGGGGTTCGCGGGCCCCAGCATTTT.

The chain recombines TRBV15 with TRBJ1-2, with 7 bases fitting TRBD1. V trimming: 3 bases; J trimming: 4 bases; junction bases outside the gene matches: 5. From germline, CDR1 is LNHNV and CDR2 YYDKDF (reference sequence). The CDR3 loop spans 14 amino acids. The DNA of the CDR3 is TGTGCCACCAGCAGCCGGGACAGTATCTATGGCTACACCTTC. The encoded protein is CATSSRDSIYGYTF.

The chain carries TRBV5-1 and TRBJ2-7; D uncertain. CDR1 and CDR2 (germline): SGHRS, YFSETQ. The CDR3 spans 14 residues. V dropped 0 bases and J dropped 2 bases, with 9 bases sitting between them. The CDR3 nucleotides are TGCGCCAGCAGCTTGGTCCCAGGTCCCTACGAGCAGTACTTC. Its protein is CASSLVPGPYEQYF.

The chain combines TRBV4-1 with TRBJ1-3, with D perhaps matching TRBD1 (6 bases). Germline CDR1 reads MGHRA; CDR2 reads YSYEKL. V lost 5 bases to trimming and J lost 0 bases, with 17 bases between them. CDR3 length: 17 amino acids. The CDR3 coding sequence is TGCGCCAGCAGCTATACCGGGACATTTAGCTCTGGAAACACCATATATTTT. Its protein is CASSYTGTFSSGNTIYF.

This sequence joins TRBV5-4 and TRBJ2-3, with 8 bases matching TRBD1. The length of the CDR3 is 15 residues. Germline CDR1 and CDR2: SGHNT and YYREEE (reference sequence). The V gene end was trimmed by 5 bases and the J gene end by 3 bases; junction bases not matched to a gene: 8. The DNA for the CDR3 is TGTGCCAGCAGACCTGGACAGGGATGGACAGATACGCAGTATTTT. This codes for CASRPGQGWTDTQYF.

CDR3 coding DNA: TGTGCCACCACGACGGGGGAGAACCACGAGCAGTACTTC. Translated: CATTTGENHEQYF. The genes are TRBV3-1 (or the pseudogene TRBV3-2) and TRBJ2-7; a possible D gene is TRBD2 (6 bases). Trimming took off 10 bases at V and 5 bases at J, with 18 bases between the two ends. Germline values: CDR1 LGHDT, CDR2 YNNKEL (reference sequence). This CDR3 is 13 amino acids long.

This sequence joins TRBV5-1 and TRBJ2-7; maybe TRBD1 (5 bases). Germline assignment: CDR1 SGHRS and CDR2 YFSETQ. This CDR3 has 13 residues. The germline V and J ends were trimmed by 4 bases and 3 bases, with 11 bases remaining between them. The CDR3 sequence: CASSRGQLYEQYF. The CDR3 DNA reads as TGCGCCAGCAGCCGCGGACAACTCTACGAGCAGTACTTC.

The CDR3 sequence is CASSSLFVGTGAGNTIYF. CDR3 bases: TGTGCCAGCAGCTCCCTTTTCGTTGGGACAGGGGCTGGAAACACCATATATTTT. The chain links TRBV7-8 to TRBJ1-3, with TRBD1 matching over 10 bases. This CDR3 contains 18 residues. The germline CDR1 and CDR2 sequences are SGHVS and FQNEAQ. V shed 4 bases, J shed 2 bases, and the junction held 11 bases outside the gene matches.

This rearrangement joins TRBV9 to TRBJ2-1; TRBD2 is a possible D gene (6 bases). The CDR3 has 13 residues. Germline V gene sequence: CDR1 SGDLS, CDR2 YYNGEE. V was cut by 7 bases and J by 7 bases, with 15 bases left in between. The CDR3 DNA sequence: TGTGCCAGCGGTGGGGGGAATAGTAATGAGCAGTTCTTC. As protein: CASGGGNSNEQFF.

The chain carries TRBV7-6 and TRBJ2-3; possible D gene TRBD2, 6 bases. The length of the CDR3 is 14 residues. From germline, CDR1 is SGHVS and CDR2 FNYEAQ. V lost 5 bases and J 0 bases, leaving 9 bases between the germline ends. The CDR3 protein is CASSPGTSTDTQYF. The CDR3 nucleotides read TGTGCCAGCAGCCCCGGGACTAGCACAGATACGCAGTATTTT.

V and J are TRBV2 and TRBJ1-3, with D hard to call. The length of the CDR3 is 16 residues. Germline CDR1 is SNHLY and CDR2 is FYNNEI. V was clipped by 4 bases and J by 3 bases, with 16 bases between them. The CDR3 DNA sequence: TGTGCCAGCAGTGGGGGAGTTCCAGCAGGTGGAAACACCATATATTTT. Translated: CASSGGVPAGGNTIYF.

The chain is built from TRBV6-6 and TRBJ1-2; weak D call: TRBD1 (6 bases). V gave up 6 bases and J gave up 8 bases, with 13 bases separating them. CDR1 and CDR2 from the germline V gene are MNHNY and SVGAGI (reference sequence). The CDR3 consists of 12 residues. CDR3 DNA sequence: TGTGCCAGCAGGAATACAGGGTTAGGCTACACCTTC. Translated, it gives CASRNTGLGYTF.

This clone was seen once. V is TRBV7-2 and J is TRBJ2-2; maybe TRBD2 (6 bases). The germline gives CDR1 SGHTA, CDR2 FQGNSA. The CDR3 has 15 amino acids. Trimming stripped 2 bases from V and 4 bases from J, with 11 bases between. The CDR3 here is CASSLSYGSTGELFF. As DNA, the CDR3 is TGTGCCAGCAGCTTAAGTTACGGGAGCACCGGGGAGCTGTTTTTT.

This clone was detected only once. CDR3 loop: CAISPHTGSQETQYF. The CDR3 DNA sequence: TGTGCCATCAGTCCCCACACGGGGTCCCAAGAGACCCAGTACTTC. This sequence joins TRBV10-3 and TRBJ2-5; TRBD2 might be the D (5 bases). From germline, CDR1 is ENHRY and CDR2 SYGVKD. The CDR3 is 15 residues long. The germline V and J ends were trimmed by 5 bases and 1 base, with 14 bases remaining between them.

The chain carries TRBV29-1 and TRBJ1-1; weak D call: TRBD1 (5 bases). There are 15 residues in the CDR3. From germline, CDR1 is SQVTM and CDR2 ANQGSEA. Trimming left V 3 bases short and J 2 bases short, with 16 bases between. The CDR3 here is CSVEGKRGFNTEAFF. The CDR3 nucleotides are TGCAGCGTTGAGGGTAAAAGGGGCTTCAACACTGAAGCTTTCTTT.

The V call is TRBV5-6, the J call TRBJ2-1; a weak D match, TRBD2 (6 bases). V dropped 0 bases and J dropped 7 bases, with 11 bases sitting between them. Germline CDR1 reads SGHDT; CDR2 reads YYEEEE. This CDR3 spans 14 amino acids. CDR3: CASSLDGGLNEQFF. As DNA, the CDR3 is TGTGCCAGCAGCTTGGATGGAGGGTTGAATGAGCAGTTCTTC.

This sequence joins TRBV2 and TRBJ1-5; 10 positions match TRBD1. The CDR3 is made up of 14 amino acids. Germline loops: CDR1 SNHLY, CDR2 FYNNEI. V shed 7 bases and J 2 bases; nucleotides not matched to a gene: 2. CDR3 region: CASTGQGGNQPQHF. CDR3 coding DNA: TGTGCCAGCACAGGACAGGGGGGCAATCAGCCCCAGCATTTT.